This TCR beta chain was recovered during a study of blood T cell repertoires in COVID-19. Clones were read by immunoSEQ multiplex PCR, and TCRdb kept only the in-frame ones, dropping some. The sample shows roughly 190,000 clones, 86% of them seen only once. Germline lookup yields CDR1 SNHLY and CDR2 FYNNEI. Deletions cut 6 bases from V and 5 bases from J, with 13 bases between. The CDR3 is 13 residues long. This clone was seen only once. Cohorts were based on clinical histories the participants reported. The chain recombines TRBV2 with TRBJ1-1; a possible D gene is TRBD1 (5 bases). This clonotype originated in a woman in her 40s in a cohort exposed to, infected with or recovered from COVID-19 (not recorded which). Specimen: PBMCs or T cells enriched from blood (not recorded which). CDR3 residues: CASRASGGTEAFF. The DNA for the CDR3 is TGTGCCAGCAGGGCGAGTGGGGGGACTGAAGCTTTCTTT.